The sequence of this T cell receptor beta chain was determined in a study of PD-1 blockade in classical Hodgkin lymphoma. General observations from the study: Whatever underlies the repertoire differences (possibly disease activity or prior therapy) remains undefined. Complete responders showed a baseline diversity that resembled the diversity of newly diagnosed patients. A significant rise in TCR diversity was seen by C4D1 for CD4+ cells but not for CD8+ cells.

The CDR3 runs 16 residues. Trimming pared 5 bases from V and 4 bases from J, leaving 17 bases between. Germline CDR1 reads SGHTA; CDR2 reads FQGTGA. Each patient's relapse followed autologous stem cell transplantation, and brentuximab vedotin exposure varied. CD4+ T cells were purified from thawed PBMCs by magnetic negative selection. Complete response, partial response or progressive disease constituted the best responses recorded. The method was immunoSEQ multiplex PCR; TCRdb's version includes in-frame clones alone and lacks a portion of them. This table has 25,000 to 30,000 clones, 60% to 85% appearing once. On this clone itself: Antigen: not known.

This sequence joins TRBV7-3 and TRBJ2-2; maybe TRBD2 (6 bases). Sequencing used CD4+ T cells from blood, obtained at baseline. The sequence was collected from a human donor with classical Hodgkin lymphoma. In DNA form, the CDR3 reads TGTGCCAGCAGCCAAACGGGGATGGGGGGCACCGGGGAGCTGTTTTTT. Protein product: CASSQTGMGGTGELFF.